This T cell receptor (beta chain) was sequenced in a study of cytomegalovirus exposure and HLA in healthy donors. Clones were sequenced by immunoSEQ multiplex PCR, and TCRdb holds only the in-frame ones, with some missing. The data show about 140,000 clones, 84% seen once. CDR1 is ENHRY, CDR2 SYGVKD, per germline. This CDR3 contains 14 residues. Trimming pared 3 bases from V and 4 bases from J, leaving 11 bases between. The chain is built from TRBV10-3 and TRBJ2-3, with D maybe TRBD2 (7 bases). The sequenced sample was PBMCs. The TCR sequence derives from a woman younger than 45 in good health and CMV-seronegative. CDR3 sequence: CAISDGGPADTQYF. CDR3 sequence (DNA): TGTGCCATCAGTGACGGGGGGCCGGCAGATACGCAGTATTTT.